This entry lists 13 T cell receptor beta chains sequenced from one sample in a study of T cell responses to AZD1222 COVID-19 vaccine. TCRdb keeps only in-frame clones here, not all; method: immunoSEQ multiplex PCR. The data hold approximately 110,000 clones, with 82% observed a single time. The sample here was peripheral blood, taken on day 0 of AZD1222 vaccination. These TCRs come from an adult in good health.

The V call is TRBV7-2, the J call TRBJ1-1, with 8 bases aligning to TRBD1. This CDR3 has 15 amino acids. Looked up from germline, CDR1 is SGHTA and CDR2 is FQGNSA. V was pared by 5 bases and J by 5 bases, with 10 bases of the junction left unmatched. CDR3 in amino acids: CASSPRQGRRTEAFF. DNA for the CDR3: TGTGCCAGCAGCCCCCGACAGGGGCGGAGGACTGAAGCTTTCTTT.

This chain joins TRBV19 and TRBJ1-1; the D gene is possibly TRBD1 (6 bases). The V and J ends lost 5 bases and 4 bases respectively, with 17 bases between them. Per the germline V gene, CDR1 is LNHDA and CDR2 is SQIVND (reference sequence). This CDR3 is built from 15 residues. CDR3 nucleotides: TGTGCCAGTAGTCGGTGGGGGGGCGGTGGCACTGAAGCTTTCTTT. As protein: CASSRWGGGGTEAFF.

This clone was detected once. This rearrangement joins TRBV4-1 to TRBJ1-2, with TRBD1 as a possible D gene (6 bases). The CDR3 runs to 19 residues. CDR1 MGHRA and CDR2 YSYEKL come from the germline V gene. V was pared by 4 bases and J by 1 base, with 25 bases between. The CDR3 protein is CASSPWPRDLGASNYGYTF. CDR3 nucleotides: TGCGCCAGCAGCCCTTGGCCGCGAGACTTGGGGGCCAGTAACTATGGCTACACCTTC.

The rearrangement links TRBV7-2 to TRBJ2-1; 10 bases map to TRBD2. Germline trimming cut 2 bases from V and 12 bases from J; bases unmatched to any gene: 10. CDR3 size: 15 residues. Germline V gene sequence: CDR1 SGHTA, CDR2 FQGNSA. The CDR3 coding sequence is TGTGCCAGCAGCTTACGGCAGCTAGCGGGGGCTGGGCAGTTCTTC. The encoded protein is CASSLRQLAGAGQFF.

This chain joins TRBV7-8 and TRBJ1-3; no definite D call. The CDR3 spans 14 residues. Per germline, CDR1 SGHVS and CDR2 FQNEAQ. V dropped 5 bases and J dropped 2 bases, with 10 bases sitting between them. CDR3 sequence (DNA): TGTGCCAGCAGCAATACGATAGCTGGAAACACCATATATTTT. Translated, it gives CASSNTIAGNTIYF. The complete variable domain, with remaining parts taken from reference TRBV7-8 and TRBJ1-3, reads GAGVSQSPRYKVAKRGQDVALRCDPISGHVSLFWYQQALGQGPEFLTYFQNEAQLDKSGLPSDRFFAERPEGSVSTLKIQRTQQEDSAVYLCASSNTIAGNTIYFGEGSWLTVV.

The sample holds one count of this clone. The gene calls are TRBV15 and TRBJ2-7; no reliable D call. The CDR3 extends over 14 amino acids. Trimming shortened V by 1 base and J by 3 bases, and 10 bases separated the two germline ends. CDR1 is LNHNV and CDR2 is YYDKDF in the germline V gene (reference sequence). The DNA of the CDR3 is TGTGCCACCAGCAGAGCCCCCACGGGCTACGAGCAGTACTTC. Translation gives CATSRAPTGYEQYF.

The chain links TRBV18 to TRBJ1-1, with D hard to call. CDR1 is KGHSH, CDR2 LQKENI, per germline. The CDR3 has 14 amino acids. Trimming took 2 bases from V and 4 from J, leaving 11 bases between them. In nucleotides, the CDR3 is TGTGCCAGCTCACCAAAAAAGGGTAGCACTGAAGCTTTCTTT. It translates to CASSPKKGSTEAFF.

The chain uses TRBV7-9 and TRBJ1-5; D is undetermined. V was clipped by 1 base and J by 11 bases, with 12 bases between them. Per the germline V gene, CDR1 is SEHNR and CDR2 is FQNEAQ (reference sequence). This CDR3 is built from 13 residues. CDR3 amino acids: CASSLDSAYTQHF. DNA of the CDR3: TGTGCCAGCAGCTTAGATTCCGCTTATACCCAGCATTTT.

The genes are TRBV6-5 and TRBJ1-5; D not certain. Deletions cut 8 bases from V and 0 bases from J, with 8 bases between. The CDR3 runs 13 residues. CDR1 and CDR2 from the germline V gene are MNHEY and SVGAGI. DNA of the CDR3: TGTGCCAGCGGGGAAAATAGCAATCAGCCCCAGCATTTT. This sequence encodes CASGENSNQPQHF.

This clone was counted once. J is TRBJ2-5 and V is TRBV11-2; 9 nucleotides match TRBD1. Germline V gene lookup returns CDR1 SGHAT and CDR2 FQNNGV. The CDR3 totals 17 residues. Trimming removed 5 bases from V and 1 base from J; junction bases left unmatched: 11. The CDR3 region has the DNA TGTGCCAGCAGCCCTGGGGACAGGGTAGCGGCCCAAGAGACCCAGTACTTC. Its protein is CASSPGDRVAAQETQYF.

The chain's CDR3 is CASRLGGANTEAFF. In nucleotides, the CDR3 is TGTGCCAGCAGGCTAGGGGGGGCAAACACTGAAGCTTTCTTT. V gene TRBV5-6 combines with J gene TRBJ1-1; D is perhaps TRBD1 (6 bases). Germline CDR1 reads SGHDT; CDR2 reads YYEEEE. The CDR3 loop spans 14 amino acids. Trimming left V 5 bases short and J 2 bases short, with 13 bases between.

The chain couples TRBV3-1 (or the pseudogene TRBV3-2) to TRBJ2-2, with D perhaps matching TRBD1 or TRBD2 (5 bases each). CDR1 is LGHDT, CDR2 YNNKEL, per germline (reference sequence). The CDR3 has 14 residues. V lost 4 bases and J lost 4, with 10 bases in between. The CDR3 DNA is TGTGCCAGCAGCCGTCTGAGGGGCACCGGGGAGCTGTTTTTT. It specifies CASSRLRGTGELFF.

The chain links TRBV25-1 to TRBJ1-1; D remains unclear. V lost 4 bases and J lost 4, with 13 bases in between. Per the germline V gene, CDR1 is MGHDK and CDR2 is SYGVNS. CDR3 size: 14 residues. The DNA of the CDR3 is TGTGCCAGCAGTGGACGGGTATTTAGCACTGAAGCTTTCTTT. The encoded protein is CASSGRVFSTEAFF. Complete variable domain (other parts from reference TRBV25-1 and TRBJ1-1): EADIYQTPRYLVIGTGKKITLECSQTMGHDKMYWYQQDPGMELHLIHYSYGVNSTEKGDLSSESTVSRIRTEHFPLTLESARPSHTSQYLCASSGRVFSTEAFFGQGTRLTVV.